The table lists the clone carrying this T cell receptor (beta chain) with a few counts. The sample originates from a study of beta chain features in type 1 diabetes. Expressed TCRB transcripts were sequenced, since all the RNA that had been isolated was reverse transcribed. The protocol was immunoSEQ multiplex PCR, while the TCRdb copy is restricted to in-frame clones and leaves out a portion. The sample records 110,000 or so clones, 40% being singletons. Trimming left V 1 base short and J 5 bases short, with 7 bases between. Germline V gives CDR1 SGHTA, CDR2 FQGNSA. This CDR3 spans 13 amino acids. The material sequenced was stem cell memory CD4+ T cells from blood. The chain recombines TRBV7-2 with TRBJ2-3, with D unresolved. The TCR sequence derives from a woman between 18 and 29 years old in good health. CDR3 amino acids: CASSLVSRDTQYF. In DNA, the CDR3 is TGTGCCAGCAGCTTAGTGTCGCGAGATACGCAGTATTTT.